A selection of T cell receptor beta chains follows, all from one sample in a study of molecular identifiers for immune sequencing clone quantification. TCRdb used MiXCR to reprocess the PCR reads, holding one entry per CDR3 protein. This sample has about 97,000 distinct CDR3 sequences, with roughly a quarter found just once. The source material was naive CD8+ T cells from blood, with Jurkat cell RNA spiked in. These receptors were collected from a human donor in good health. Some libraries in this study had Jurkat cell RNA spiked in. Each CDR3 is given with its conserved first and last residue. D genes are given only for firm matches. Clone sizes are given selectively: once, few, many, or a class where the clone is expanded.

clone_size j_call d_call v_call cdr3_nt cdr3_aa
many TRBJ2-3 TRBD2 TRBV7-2 TGTGCCAGCAGCTTCGCGGGAGGGGCAGATACGCAGTATTTT CASSFAGGADTQYF
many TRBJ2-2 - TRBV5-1 TGCGCCAGCAGCACCCCCGCCACCGGGGACACCGGGGAGCTGTTTTTT CASSTPATGDTGELFF
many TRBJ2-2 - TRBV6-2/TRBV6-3 TGTGCCAGCAGTTATTTGGGTTACGCCGGGGAGCTGTTTTTT CASSYLGYAGELFF
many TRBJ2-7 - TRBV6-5 TGTGCCAGCAGTTACGGGGGTCCCGAGCAGTACTTC CASSYGGPEQYF
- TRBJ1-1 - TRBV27 TGTGCCAGCAGTTTATTGGCGGCGGGGGATACTGAAGCTTTCTTT CASSLLAAGDTEAFF
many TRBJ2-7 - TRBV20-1 TGCAGTGCGAGGGAAACGGGGCATCCCTCCTACGAGCAGTACTTC CSARETGHPSYEQYF
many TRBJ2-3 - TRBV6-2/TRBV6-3 TGTGCCAGCAGTTACTGGGACCCCTTCACAGATACGCAGTATTTT CASSYWDPFTDTQYF
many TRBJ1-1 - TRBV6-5 TGTGCCAGCAGTTACCTGGACATATCTGAAGCTTTCTTT CASSYLDISEAFF
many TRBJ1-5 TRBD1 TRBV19 TGTGCCAGTAGTAGTTGGGCAGGGGGCGATCTCTCCAATCAGCCCCAGCATTTT CASSSWAGGDLSNQPQHF
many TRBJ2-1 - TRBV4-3 TGCGCCAGCAGCCAAGATTTCTATTCTAGCGTAAGGGATGAGCAGTTCTTC CASSQDFYSSVRDEQFF
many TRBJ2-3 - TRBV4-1 TGCGCCAGCAGCCAGACTAGATCGTCGAGTCTAGTTTTT CASSQTRSSSLVF
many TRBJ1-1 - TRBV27 TGTGCCAGCAGTTTAGTGGGAGTGAGAACTGAAGCTTTCTTT CASSLVGVRTEAFF
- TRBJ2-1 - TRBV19 TGTGCCAGTAGTCTGAATGGTGAGCAGTTCTTC CASSLNGEQFF
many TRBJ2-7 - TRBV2 TGTGCCAGCAGTGAGCAGGGGGGGGCCTCCGAGCAGTACTTC CASSEQGGASEQYF
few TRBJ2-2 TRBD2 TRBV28 TGTGCCAGCACCCCGGGTTGGGCGGGAGAGACCGGGGAGCTGTTTTTT CASTPGWAGETGELFF
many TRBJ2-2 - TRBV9 TGTGCCAGCAGCGTAGAGGGCTACGGGGAGCTGTTTTTT CASSVEGYGELFF
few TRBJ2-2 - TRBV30 TGTGCCTGGAACAGAATCAACACCGGGGAGCTGTTTTTT CAWNRINTGELFF
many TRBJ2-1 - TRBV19 TGTGCCAGTAGCCTGGGGGCCATATTAATATCGGTGAGTGAGCAGTTCTTC CASSLGAILISVSEQFF